Presented here are 25 T cell receptor beta chains from one specimen sequenced in a study of blood T cell repertoires in COVID-19. The protocol was immunoSEQ multiplex PCR, while the TCRdb copy is restricted to in-frame clones and leaves out a portion. The sample lists some 110,000 clones; roughly 80% were seen once. The sample comprised peripheral blood. Receptors originate from a man between 65 and 85 years old with acute or convalescent COVID-19.

Only a few counts were recorded for this clone. The chain carries TRBV5-6 and TRBJ2-7; possible D gene TRBD2, 6 bases. Germline CDR1 and CDR2: SGHDT and YYEEEE. The length of the CDR3 is 13 residues. V lost 3 bases, J lost 2 bases, and 9 bases lay in between. CDR3 residues: CASSWGLTYEQYF. In nucleotides, the CDR3 is TGTGCCAGCAGCTGGGGACTTACCTACGAGCAGTACTTC.

This clone was detected only once. V gene TRBV7-9 combines with J gene TRBJ2-2, with D maybe TRBD1 (6 bases). V was pared by 0 bases and J by 5 bases, with 13 bases between. This CDR3 contains 16 residues. Germline CDR1 SEHNR, CDR2 FQNEAQ (reference sequence). The CDR3 reads CASSLASGTPTGELFF. As DNA, the CDR3 is TGTGCCAGCAGCTTAGCTTCCGGGACACCGACCGGGGAGCTGTTTTTT.

This chain links TRBV12-3 or TRBV12-4 with TRBJ1-2; D is undetermined. The V gene lost 4 bases and the J gene lost 4 bases, with 7 bases spanning the gap. This CDR3 has 12 residues. The CDR3 sequence is CASSSGFYGYTF. The CDR3 DNA reads TGTGCCAGCAGTTCGGGATTCTATGGCTACACCTTC.

Only a few counts were recorded for this clone. The rearrangement links TRBV5-1 to TRBJ2-2; 7 bases match TRBD1. Germline values: CDR1 SGHRS, CDR2 YFSETQ. CDR3 length: 16 residues. Trimming cost V 5 bases and J 0 bases; bases outside gene matches: 7. CDR3 nucleotide sequence: TGCGCCAGCAGGCCCCCAGGGACAGCGAACACCGGGGAGCTGTTTTTT. It is translated as CASRPPGTANTGELFF.

The V gene is TRBV6-5, the J gene TRBJ2-4; D gene unclear. The CDR3 loop spans 12 amino acids. Trimming took off 0 bases at V and 9 bases at J, with 6 bases between the two ends. CDR1 and CDR2 from the germline V gene are MNHEY and SVGAGI. The CDR3 is CASSYSGSIQYF. DNA for the CDR3: TGTGCCAGCAGTTACTCGGGCAGCATTCAGTACTTC.

This chain uses TRBV5-4 with TRBJ2-1; D is undetermined. There are 11 residues in the CDR3. From germline, CDR1 is SGHNT and CDR2 YYREEE (reference sequence). With 1 base removed from V and 7 bases from J, the gap between germline ends came to 3 bases. CDR3 sequence reads: CASSLINEQFF. The CDR3 region has the DNA TGTGCCAGCAGCTTGATAAATGAGCAGTTCTTC.

This sequence joins TRBV4-1 and TRBJ2-7; 7 bases match TRBD2. This CDR3 is 14 amino acids long. V shed 0 bases and J 4 bases; nucleotides not matched to a gene: 3. Germline V gene lookup returns CDR1 MGHRA and CDR2 YSYEKL. CDR3 sequence: CASSQEWREYEQYF. The CDR3, as DNA: TGCGCCAGCAGCCAAGAATGGCGGGAGTACGAGCAGTACTTC.

The gene calls are TRBV9 and TRBJ1-3; D unresolved. The ends were cut back, 7 bases at V and 2 bases at J, with 10 bases in the middle. The germline V gene encodes CDR1 SGDLS and CDR2 YYNGEE. The CDR3 is 13 amino acids. The CDR3 DNA reads as TGTGCCAGCGGTCGGTTTCCTGGAAACACCATATATTTT. Translation gives CASGRFPGNTIYF.

The chain's CDR3 is CASRDRGSGQPQHF. The CDR3 DNA follows: TGTGCCAGCAGGGACCGGGGGAGTGGTCAGCCCCAGCATTTT. This rearrangement joins TRBV2 to TRBJ1-5; a possible D gene is TRBD1 (5 bases). The CDR3 contains 14 residues. The germline CDR1 and CDR2 sequences are SNHLY and FYNNEI. The germline V and J ends were trimmed by 6 bases and 6 bases, with 15 bases remaining between them.

As regards this clone: The sample holds other DNA sequences that translate to the same CDR3. This chain links TRBV19 with TRBJ1-5, with 7 bases identical to TRBD1. This CDR3 comprises 14 residues. Germline CDR1 and CDR2: LNHDA and SQIVND (reference sequence). V shed 5 bases, J shed 2 bases, and the junction held 3 bases outside the gene matches. The CDR3 DNA reads TGTGCCAGTAGTCTAGGACAGGGCAATCAGCCCCAGCATTTT. This gives the protein CASSLGQGNQPQHF.

This chain connects TRBV6-5 to TRBJ2-7; tentatively, D is TRBD1 (5 bases). CDR3 length equals 16 residues. Germline CDR1 MNHEY, CDR2 SVGAGI. V lost 0 bases and J 1 base, leaving 13 bases between the germline ends. The CDR3 loop is CASSYSGGARSYEQYF. The CDR3 nucleotides are TGTGCCAGCAGTTACTCGGGTGGGGCCAGGTCCTACGAGCAGTACTTC.

The chain is built from TRBV24-1 and TRBJ2-3, with 11 bases identical to TRBD2. The CDR3 has 15 residues. J was trimmed by 6 bases and V by 5 bases; bases with no gene match: 6. Germline lookup yields CDR1 KGHDR and CDR2 SFDVKD. The CDR3 bases are TGTGCCACCAGTGGGACGGGACTAGCGGCGGATACGCAGTATTTT. It codes for CATSGTGLAADTQYF.

The rearrangement joins TRBV2 to TRBJ2-1; tentatively, D is TRBD2 (5 bases). V shed 6 bases and J shed 8 bases, with 11 bases lying between them. CDR3 length: 12 amino acids. Germline V gene sequence: CDR1 SNHLY, CDR2 FYNNEI. In DNA form, the CDR3 reads TGTGCCAGCAGGGAGACTACGGATGAGCAGTTCTTC. Translation gives CASRETTDEQFF.

V is TRBV7-2 and J is TRBJ2-5; TRBD1 matches at 7 bases. After removal of 6 bases from V and 1 base from J, the junction contained 5 bases not matched to a gene. The germline V gene encodes CDR1 SGHTA and CDR2 FQGNSA. This CDR3 comprises 14 residues. The CDR3 coding sequence is TGTGCCAGCAGTTCACAGGGGATCCAAGAGACCCAGTACTTC. Amino acid sequence: CASSSQGIQETQYF.

This chain uses TRBV6-5 with TRBJ1-1, with no clear D. V was cut by 5 bases and J by 5 bases, with 12 bases left in between. Germline V gene data show CDR1 as MNHEY and CDR2 as SVGAGI. The CDR3 consists of 13 residues. CDR3 amino acids: CASSRPHRTEAFF. CDR3 bases: TGTGCCAGCAGTCGACCACACAGAACTGAAGCTTTCTTT.

In this sample, this clone turned up a few times. This chain joins TRBV28 and TRBJ1-5, with D tentatively TRBD1 (5 bases). Deletions cut 7 bases from V and 5 bases from J, with 12 bases between. The germline gives CDR1 MDHEN, CDR2 SYDVKM. This CDR3 comprises 13 residues. CDR3 protein: CASNPAGDQPQHF. The CDR3 DNA is TGTGCCAGCAACCCGGCGGGGGATCAGCCCCAGCATTTT. The full variable domain, in which reference TRBV28 and TRBJ1-5 provide the parts outside the CDR3, is DVKVTQSSRYLVKRTGEKVFLECVQDMDHENMFWYRQDPGLGLRLIYFSYDVKMKEKGDIPEGYSVSREKKERFSLILESASTNQTSMYLCASNPAGDQPQHFGDGTRLSIL.

The CDR3 DNA is TGTGCCAGCGAGGCGGATAAGAGTGGTCAGCCCCAGCATTTT. Amino acids: CASEADKSGQPQHF. This chain links TRBV2 with TRBJ1-5; D unclear. The CDR3 consists of 14 residues. V lost 8 bases and J lost 6, with 17 bases in between. Germline V gene lookup returns CDR1 SNHLY and CDR2 FYNNEI.

The rearrangement uses TRBV20-1 and TRBJ2-7; possible D gene TRBD2, 5 bases. The CDR3 extends over 19 amino acids. CDR1 is DFQATT and CDR2 is SNEGSKA in the germline V gene (reference sequence). Trimming removed 3 bases at V and 2 bases at J, with 29 bases between. The CDR3 nucleotides are TGCAGTGCTAGTCCTTACAGAAGAGGTGGGCCTACGGGGACCTACGAGCAGTACTTC. Encoded protein: CSASPYRRGGPTGTYEQYF.

This chain connects TRBV7-2 to TRBJ2-1, with 16 nucleotides matching TRBD2. V gave up 4 bases and J gave up 13 bases; unmatched junction bases: 7. Germline CDR1 SGHTA, CDR2 FQGNSA. The CDR3 is 15 residues long. CDR3 in DNA: TGTGCCAGCAGCTACCCGGGACTAGCGGGGGGGTACCAGTTCTTC. Encoded protein: CASSYPGLAGGYQFF.

CDR3 loop: CASSLIAGGYNEQFF. The CDR3, as DNA: TGTGCCAGCAGTTTAATAGCGGGGGGCTACAATGAGCAGTTCTTC. The V call is TRBV27, the J call TRBJ2-1; TRBD2 aligns across 10 bases. V lost 2 bases, J lost 3 bases, and 1 base stayed unmatched. CDR1 is MNHEY and CDR2 is SMNVEV in the germline V gene (reference sequence). This CDR3 has 15 amino acids.

The chain carries TRBV6-5 and TRBJ2-5; 9 bases align to TRBD1. Germline values: CDR1 MNHEY, CDR2 SVGAGI. The CDR3 has 13 amino acids. V lost 4 bases and J lost 3; bases outside the gene matches: 0. The chain's CDR3 is CASSWDREETQYF. The CDR3 bases are TGTGCCAGCAGTTGGGACAGGGAAGAGACCCAGTACTTC.

The chain joins TRBV2 to TRBJ1-6; D might be TRBD1 (5 bases). This CDR3 comprises 14 residues. V lost 5 bases and J lost 7, with 12 bases in between. Per germline, CDR1 SNHLY and CDR2 FYNNEI. The CDR3: CASSRGRGNSPLHF. CDR3 DNA sequence: TGTGCCAGCAGTCGCGGACGGGGGAATTCACCCCTCCACTTT.

The CDR3 region has the DNA TGTGCCAGCAGAGAGCCTACCGGGGAGCTGTTTTTT. Translated: CASREPTGELFF. The V call is TRBV2, the J call TRBJ2-2; D unresolved. Germline assignment: CDR1 SNHLY and CDR2 FYNNEI. The CDR3 covers 12 residues. V lost 6 bases and J 5 bases, leaving 7 bases between the germline ends.

This clone was counted a few times. The chain links TRBV2 to TRBJ1-1; 7 positions match TRBD1. Germline V gives CDR1 SNHLY, CDR2 FYNNEI. The trim removed 7 bases at V and 5 bases at J, leaving 7 bases unmatched. The length of the CDR3 is 13 residues. CDR3: CASTGQPSTEAFF. CDR3 nucleotides: TGTGCCAGCACGGGACAGCCGAGTACTGAAGCTTTCTTT.

The chain is built from TRBV5-1 and TRBJ2-5, with D tentatively TRBD1 (5 bases). The CDR3 runs to 15 residues. V lost 0 bases to trimming and J lost 3 bases, with 12 bases between them. Germline assignment: CDR1 SGHRS and CDR2 YFSETQ. The CDR3 sequence: CASSLGQWGEETQYF. CDR3 nucleotide sequence: TGCGCCAGCAGCTTGGGACAGTGGGGTGAAGAGACCCAGTACTTC.